This record covers a single T cell receptor beta chain. Its specificity is not known. The record originates from a study of blood T cells in healthy people across ages. Study-level results: Strongly correlated with naive T cell percentage was TCR beta diversity. It was the long-lived donors that had more naive CD4+ cells and higher diversity than aged donors.

This CDR3 has 15 residues. CDR1 is SQVTM, CDR2 ANQGSEA, per germline. The trim removed 6 bases at V and 6 bases at J, leaving 8 bases unmatched. Sample-barcoded 5' priming and a J-beta primer mix drove a second PCR of 7 to 11 cycles. One entry per CDR3 protein results from TCRdb running MiXCR on the 5' RACE reads. The sample holds about 680,000 distinct CDR3 sequences, roughly 49% seen once. This sequence was found in a woman aged 60-70 years in good health. The specimen sequenced was blood. V usage is TRBV29-1 and J usage is TRBJ2-3, with TRBD2 matching 14 bases. The CDR3 region is CSVCKTSGRVDTQYF. In DNA form, the CDR3 reads TGCAGCGTCTGTAAGACTAGCGGGAGGGTGGATACGCAGTATTTT.